This note documents a single T cell receptor beta chain sequence. The record originates from a study of blood T cell repertoires in COVID-19. Turning to the study itself: Whether acute or convalescent, the COVID-19 samples came from the United States, Italy and Spain. Nucleic acid was either cDNA or gDNA, and it came from T cells, B-cell-depleted T cells, or PBMCs.

CDR3 length: 13 residues. Germline assignment: CDR1 MNHNS and CDR2 SASEGT. Trimming pared 3 bases from V and 4 bases from J, leaving 7 bases between. As processed by the authors: Amplification with reference gene primers provided the estimates of nucleated cell counts. The repertoire was sequenced with immunoSEQ multiplex PCR; TCRdb's copy has only in-frame clones and lacks some. V, J and clone size derive from that table, while D and trimming were established from the DNA sequence. Of more than 100,000 clones in the sample, roughly 79% are singletons; the top ten hold about 2.3%. Sequenced: peripheral blood. The V gene is TRBV6-1, the J gene TRBJ1-5; D unclear. The sequence came from a man between 65 and 80 years old with acute or convalescent COVID-19. The CDR3 DNA sequence: TGTGCCAGCAGTGAGCCAGGAAATCAGCCCCAGCATTTT. It is translated as CASSEPGNQPQHF.